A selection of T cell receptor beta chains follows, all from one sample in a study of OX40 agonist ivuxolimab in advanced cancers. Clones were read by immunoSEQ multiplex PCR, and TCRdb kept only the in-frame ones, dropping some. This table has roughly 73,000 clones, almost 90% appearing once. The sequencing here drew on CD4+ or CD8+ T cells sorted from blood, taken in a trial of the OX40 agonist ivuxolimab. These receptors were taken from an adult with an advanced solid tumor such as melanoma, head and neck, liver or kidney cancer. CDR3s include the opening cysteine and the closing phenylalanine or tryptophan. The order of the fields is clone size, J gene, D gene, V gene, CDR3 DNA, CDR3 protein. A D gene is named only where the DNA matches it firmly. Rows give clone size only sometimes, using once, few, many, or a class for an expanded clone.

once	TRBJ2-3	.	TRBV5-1	TGCGCCAGCAGCTTGGGGGTTGATTCAAGCACAGATACGCAGTATTTT	CASSLGVDSSTDTQYF
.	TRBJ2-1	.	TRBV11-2	TGTGCCAGCAGCTCCCCCGAGGTAGGGCGGGATGAGCAGTTCTTC	CASSSPEVGRDEQFF
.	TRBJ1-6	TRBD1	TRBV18	TGTGCCAGCTCACCACCGGTGACAGGGGACAATCGCTATAATTCACCCCTCCACTTT	CASSPPVTGDNRYNSPLHF
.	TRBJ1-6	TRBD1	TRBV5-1	TGCGCCAGCAGAACCGGGACAGGGGGAGGACTTTCTAATTCACCCCTCCACTTT	CASRTGTGGGLSNSPLHF
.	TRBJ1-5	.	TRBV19	TGTGCCAGTAGTTTCGGACAGAACAATCAGCCCCAGCATTTT	CASSFGQNNQPQHF
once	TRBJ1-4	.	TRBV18	TGTGCCAGCTCACCGCCGGGACTGAGTAATGAAAAACTGTTTTTT	CASSPPGLSNEKLFF
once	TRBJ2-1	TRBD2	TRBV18	TGTGCCAGCTCAGGCCTAGCGGGGGGAACCTACAATGAGCAGTTCTTC	CASSGLAGGTYNEQFF
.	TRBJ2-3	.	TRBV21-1	TGTGCCAGCAGCGGGGGGAGCAACGGACCAGATACGCAGTATTTT	CASSGGSNGPDTQYF
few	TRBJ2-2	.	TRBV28	TGTGCCAGCAGTTTTGGCCGATGGGGGACGAACACCGGGGAGCTGTTTTTT	CASSFGRWGTNTGELFF
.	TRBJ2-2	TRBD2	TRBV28	TGTGCCAGCAGTTGGCCCATAGCGGGGGGGGCGAACACCGGGGAGCTGTTTTTT	CASSWPIAGGANTGELFF
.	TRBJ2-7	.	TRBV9	TGTGCCAGCAGCTACACAGACGGACTATACGAGCAGTACTTC	CASSYTDGLYEQYF
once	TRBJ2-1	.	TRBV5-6	TGTGCCAGCAGGGGTGGGATGGGGGAGCAGTTCTTC	CASRGGMGEQFF
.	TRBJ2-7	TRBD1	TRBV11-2	TGTGCCAGCAGCTTAGACAGGGGGTCCTACGAGCAGTACTTC	CASSLDRGSYEQYF
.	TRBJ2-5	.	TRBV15	TGTGCCACCAGCAGAGATAGAGGGAGTGGCGAGACCCAGTACTTC	CATSRDRGSGETQYF
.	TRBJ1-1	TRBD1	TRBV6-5	TGTGCCAGCAGCCTCGGGACAGCGAACACTGAAGCTTTCTTT	CASSLGTANTEAFF
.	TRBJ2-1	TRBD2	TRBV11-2	TGTGCCAGCACCTCCGGGGGGGGATACAATGAGCAGTTCTTC	CASTSGGGYNEQFF
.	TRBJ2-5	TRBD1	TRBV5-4	TGTGCCAGCAGCTCCCGACAGGGAGTGAGGCAAGAGACCCAGTACTTC	CASSSRQGVRQETQYF
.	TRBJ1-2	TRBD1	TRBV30	TGTGCCTGGACACAGGGGTTACTTTACTATGGCTACACCTTC	CAWTQGLLYYGYTF
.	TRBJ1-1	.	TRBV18	TGTGCCAGCTCACCACCTTACAAGAACACTGAAGCTTTCTTT	CASSPPYKNTEAFF
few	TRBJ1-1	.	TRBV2	TGTGCCAGCAGAGGAGAGGAAACCGCTTTCTTT	CASRGEETAFF